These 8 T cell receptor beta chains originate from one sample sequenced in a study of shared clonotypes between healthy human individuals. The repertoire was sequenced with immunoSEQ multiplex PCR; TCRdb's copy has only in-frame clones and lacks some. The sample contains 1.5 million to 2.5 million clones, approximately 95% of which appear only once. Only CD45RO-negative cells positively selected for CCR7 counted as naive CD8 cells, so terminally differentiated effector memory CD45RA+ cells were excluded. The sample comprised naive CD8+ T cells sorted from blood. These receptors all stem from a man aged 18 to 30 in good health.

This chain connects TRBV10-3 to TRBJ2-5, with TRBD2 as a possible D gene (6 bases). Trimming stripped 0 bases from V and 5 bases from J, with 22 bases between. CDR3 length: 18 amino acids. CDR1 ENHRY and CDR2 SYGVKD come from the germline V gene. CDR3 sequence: CAISESLSPGVVRETQYF. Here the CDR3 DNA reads TGTGCCATCAGTGAGTCGCTATCCCCGGGGGTCGTACGTGAGACCCAGTACTTC.

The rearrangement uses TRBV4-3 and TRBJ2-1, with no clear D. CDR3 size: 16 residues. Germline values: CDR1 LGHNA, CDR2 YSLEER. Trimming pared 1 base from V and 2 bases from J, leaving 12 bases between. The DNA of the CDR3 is TGCGCCAGCAGCCAAGGGCCCGGAGCTCCCTACAATGAGCAGTTCTTC. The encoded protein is CASSQGPGAPYNEQFF.

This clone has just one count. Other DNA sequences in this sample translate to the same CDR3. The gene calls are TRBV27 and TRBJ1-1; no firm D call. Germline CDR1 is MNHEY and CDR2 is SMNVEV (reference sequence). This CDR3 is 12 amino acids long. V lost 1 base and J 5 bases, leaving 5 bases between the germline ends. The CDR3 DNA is TGTGCCAGCAGTTTATTAGGGACTGAAGCTTTCTTT. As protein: CASSLLGTEAFF.

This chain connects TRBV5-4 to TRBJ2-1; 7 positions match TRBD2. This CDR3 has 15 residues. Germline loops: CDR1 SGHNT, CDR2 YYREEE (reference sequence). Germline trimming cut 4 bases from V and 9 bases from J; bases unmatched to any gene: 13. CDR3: CASSTGLEAHREQFF. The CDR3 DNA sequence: TGTGCCAGCAGCACCGGACTAGAAGCGCACCGTGAGCAGTTCTTC. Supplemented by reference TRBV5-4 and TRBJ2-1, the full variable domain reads ETGVTQSPTHLIKTRGQQVTLRCSSQSGHNTVSWYQQALGQGPQFIFQYYREEENGRGNFPPRFSGLQFPNYSSELNVNALELDDSALYLCASSTGLEAHREQFFGPGTRLTVL.

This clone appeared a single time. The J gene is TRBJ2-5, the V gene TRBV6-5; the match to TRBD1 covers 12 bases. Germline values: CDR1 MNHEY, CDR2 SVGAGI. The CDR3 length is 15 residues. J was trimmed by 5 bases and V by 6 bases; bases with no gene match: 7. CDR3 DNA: TGTGCCAGCAGCGCCGGGACAGGGGGCCTGGAGACCCAGTACTTC. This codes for CASSAGTGGLETQYF.

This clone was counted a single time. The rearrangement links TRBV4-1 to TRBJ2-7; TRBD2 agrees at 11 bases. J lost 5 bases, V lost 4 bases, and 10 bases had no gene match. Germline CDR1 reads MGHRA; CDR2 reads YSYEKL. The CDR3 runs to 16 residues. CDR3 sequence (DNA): TGCGCCAGCAGCCCCCATCAGACTAGCGGGAACAACGAGCAGTACTTC. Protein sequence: CASSPHQTSGNNEQYF.

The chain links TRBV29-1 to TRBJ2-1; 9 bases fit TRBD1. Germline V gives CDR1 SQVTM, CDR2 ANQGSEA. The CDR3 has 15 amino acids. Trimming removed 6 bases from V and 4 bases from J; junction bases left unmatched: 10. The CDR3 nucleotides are TGCAGCGTGGCCGGGACAGGGTACGGGTACAATGAGCAGTTCTTC. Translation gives CSVAGTGYGYNEQFF.

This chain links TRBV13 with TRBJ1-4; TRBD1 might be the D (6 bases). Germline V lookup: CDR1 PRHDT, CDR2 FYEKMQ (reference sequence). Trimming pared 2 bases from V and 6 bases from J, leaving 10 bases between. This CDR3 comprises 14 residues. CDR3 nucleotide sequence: TGTGCCAGCAGCTTAAGACAGGACTATGAAAAACTGTTTTTT. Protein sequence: CASSLRQDYEKLFF.